This is a list of T cell receptor beta chains from one sample in a study of CD4 and CD8 cells across lung adenocarcinoma regions. In TCRdb, the PCR reads were re-called with MiXCR into one record per CDR3 protein. Among tens of thousands of distinct CDR3 sequences listed, 52% were seen once. The sequenced sample consisted of CD4+ T cells from the center of a lung tumor. Every receptor here comes from a male donor with lung adenocarcinoma. The CD4 and CD8 labels of this study may be unreliable. CDR3s include the opening cysteine and the closing phenylalanine or tryptophan. The D gene is left open where the match is weak. Clone size is given for some rows only: seen once, a few or many times, or a class if the clone is expanded.

size,V,length,J,D,CDR3,DNA
-,TRBV6-5,15,TRBJ2-3,-,CARSFDSCDQDTQYF,TGTGCCAGGAGTTTCGACAGCTGCGACCAAGATACGCAGTATTTT
few,TRBV30,13,TRBJ1-1,-,CAWSQITGTEAFF,TGTGCCTGGAGTCAAATTACAGGGACCGAAGCTTTCTTT
-,TRBV6-1,16,TRBJ2-7,TRBD2,CASSELPGLAYYEQYF,TGTGCCAGCAGTGAACTTCCCGGACTAGCTTACTACGAGCAGTACTTC
-,TRBV6-5,15,TRBJ2-3,-,CASSYGRDDQDTQYF,TGTGCCAGCAGTTACGGACGCGACGACCAAGATACGCAGTATTTT
-,TRBV10-3,14,TRBJ2-7,-,CVINDMAPSDTQYF,TGTGTCATCAATGACATGGCGCCCTCAGATACGCAGTACTTC
few,TRBV27,13,TRBJ2-2,-,CASSSEGTGELFF,TGTGCCAGCAGTTCTGAGGGCACCGGGGAGCTGTTTTTT
once,TRBV6-5,15,TRBJ2-7,-,CASSYSSRSHYEQYF,TGTGCCAGCAGTTACTCGTCTAGGAGCCACTACGAGCAGTACTTC
-,TRBV6-1,15,TRBJ2-3,-,CTRRLQAVSTETQYF,TGTACCAGGAGACTCCAGGCCGTGAGCACAGAGACGCAGTATTTT
once,TRBV7-6,13,TRBJ2-3,-,CASSLNPGDTQYF,TGTGCCAGCAGCCTCAACCCCGGAGATACGCAGTATTTT
few,TRBV5-5,15,TRBJ1-3,-,CASSLAPGKGNTIYF,TGTGCCAGCAGCTTGGCCCCGGGGAAGGGAAACACCATATATTTT
-,TRBV20-1,14,TRBJ1-2,-,CSARDLGASSGYTF,TGCAGTGCTAGAGATCTGGGGGCATCCAGTGGCTACACCTTC
-,TRBV6-5,17,TRBJ2-6,-,CASSYSTTSGSSNAQYF,TGTGCCAGCAGTTACTCGACGACTAGTGGGAGTTCCAATGCGCAGTATTTC
-,TRBV10-3,15,TRBJ2-3,TRBD2,CASGGLAGRKNIQYF,TGTGCCTCAGGGGGACTAGCGGGACGTAAAAACATTCAGTATTTT
few,TRBV25-1,13,TRBJ2-5,-,CASSESPRETQYF,TGTGCCAGCAGTGAATCCCCTAGAGAGACCCAGTACTTC
hyperexpanded,TRBV6-5,14,TRBJ2-1,-,CASSLFSSVNEQFF,TGTGCCAGCAGTCTCTTTTCTAGCGTCAATGAGCAGTTCTTC
many,TRBV6-1,17,TRBJ2-5,TRBD2,CASTSGGAGAGGETQYF,TGTGCCAGCACCTCGGGGGGAGCGGGAGCGGGTGGGGAGACCCAGTACTTC
-,TRBV6-1,16,TRBJ2-5,TRBD2,CASSEGAGGEVETQYF,TGTGCCAGCAGTGAAGGGGCGGGAGGGGAGGTGGAGACCCAGTACTTC
-,TRBV7-2,14,TRBJ2-3,TRBD2,CAGSGGLEEETQYF,TGTGCGGGCAGCGGGGGACTAGAAGAAGAGACCCAGTATTTT
-,TRBV6-4,15,TRBJ2-5,-,CAGGPGGLAKETQYF,TGTGCCGGGGGGCCCGGGGGCCTCGCCAAAGAGACCCAGTACTTC
-,TRBV6-1,16,TRBJ2-3,-,CASAGLGGQNPDTQYF,TGTGCCAGCGCGGGGCTCGGGGGGCAAAACCCAGATACCCAGTATTTT
-,TRBV10-3,15,TRBJ2-3,-,CARSLQAGITDKQYF,TGTGCCCGGAGCCTCCAGGCCGGAATCACAGATAAGCAGTATTTT
once,TRBV27,17,TRBJ2-3,TRBD2,CASSPRGGWGSTETQYF,TGTGCCAGCAGTCCCCGGGGGGGATGGGGTAGCACAGAGACCCAGTATTTC
-,TRBV11-3,15,TRBJ2-3,-,CASSFRQGPTDTQYF,TGTGCCAGCAGCTTTCGGCAGGGGCCCACAGATACGCAGTATTTT
-,TRBV6-1,14,TRBJ2-7,TRBD1,CASSQGQGAYEQYF,TGTGCCAGCAGCCAGGGACAGGGGGCCTACGAGCAGTACTTC
-,TRBV7-2,13,TRBJ1-2,-,CASSLGPNGGYTF,TGTGCCAGCAGCTTAGGGCCAAATGGTGGCTACACCTTC
-,TRBV6-1,15,TRBJ2-2,-,CASRLQAGIPGELYF,TGTGCCAGCAGACTCCAGGCCGGGATTCCCGGGGAGCTGTATTTT
-,TRBV10-3,18,TRBJ2-3,TRBD2,CAISEEIAGGASTDTQYF,TGTGCCATCAGTGAGGAAATAGCGGGGGGGGCTAGCACAGATACGCAGTATTTT
-,TRBV6-5,16,TRBJ2-2,-,CASSYQQAGSTGELYF,TGTGCCAGCAGTTATCAGCAGGCGGGGAGCACAGGGGAGCTGTATTTT
-,TRBV7-6,15,TRBJ2-3,TRBD2,CASSLPSGNSDTQYF,TGTGCCAGCAGCTTACCTAGCGGTAATTCAGATACGCAGTATTTT
few,TRBV4-1,14,TRBJ2-5,-,CASSQGTGLGAQYF,TGCGCCAGCAGCCAAGGGACTGGGTTGGGGGCCCAGTACTTC
many,TRBV6-1,15,TRBJ2-7,-,CASSPTASSSYEQYF,TGTGCCAGCAGTCCCACGGCCAGTTCCTCCTACGAGCAGTACTTC
-,TRBV27,16,TRBJ2-5,-,CVSRLIGGRDQETQYF,TGTGTCAGCAGGTTGATCGGGGGCCGTGACCAAGAGACCCAGTACTTC
many,TRBV27,17,TRBJ2-7,TRBD2,CASGRTGTSGTPYEQYF,TGTGCCAGCGGACGGACAGGGACTAGCGGGACCCCCTACGAGCAGTACTTC
once,TRBV10-3,14,TRBJ2-3,TRBD2,CATRLAGDPETQYF,TGTGCCACCCGACTAGCGGGGGACCCAGAGACCCAGTATTTT
many,TRBV6-4,13,TRBJ2-3,-,CASRRDFTDTQYF,TGTGCCAGCAGACGGGACTTCACAGATACGCAGTATTTT
medium-sized,TRBV7-2,15,TRBJ2-3,-,CASSLDYSSTDTQYF,TGTGCCAGCAGCTTGGACTATAGTAGCACAGATACGCAGTATTTT
-,TRBV6-1,12,TRBJ2-7,-,CVSGPGQDEQYF,TGTGTCTCTGGGCCAGGGCAAGACGAGCAGTACTTC
-,TRBV6-1,17,TRBJ2-1,TRBD1,CASSQLQTGAGNNEQFF,TGTGCCAGCAGTCAACTCCAGACAGGGGCGGGGAACAATGAGCAGTTCTTC
medium-sized,TRBV27,15,TRBJ1-2,TRBD1,CASSGAGTGIGGYTF,TGTGCCAGCAGTGGAGCCGGGACAGGCATAGGTGGCTACACCTTC
few,TRBV3-1,14,TRBJ2-5,TRBD2,CASSLSSGQETQYF,TGTGCCAGCAGCCTTTCTAGCGGCCAAGAGACCCAGTACTTC
-,TRBV11-1,16,TRBJ2-3,-,CASSVAGAGDTETQYF,TGTGCCAGCAGCGTAGCAGGAGCGGGTGACACAGAGACCCAGTATTTC
many,TRBV6-5,15,TRBJ2-1,-,CASSSSGGLYNEQYF,-
few,TRBV27,15,TRBJ2-3,-,CASRTGLQAKNIQYF,TGTGCCAGCAGGACGGGGCTTCAAGCCAAAAACATTCAGTATTTT
medium-sized,TRBV6-1,13,TRBJ2-5,-,CASSGGRLETQYF,TGTGCCAGCAGTGGGGGCCGGCTAGAGACCCAGTACTTC
-,TRBV11-3,15,TRBJ2-5,TRBD2,CASSLEGLAGETQYF,TGTGCCAGCAGCTTAGAGGGACTAGCGGGTGAGACCCAGTACTTC
-,TRBV6-1,12,TRBJ1-3,-,CASSPTGNTIYF,TGTGCCAGCAGTCCTACTGGAAACACCATATATTTT
-,TRBV6-1,15,TRBJ2-1,-,CASRGFTGTRGEQFF,TGTGCCAGCAGGGGATTTACCGGGACCCGGGGTGAGCAGTTCTTC
many,TRBV10-1,14,TRBJ1-1,TRBD1,CASSEDRGRTEAFF,TGCGCCAGCAGTGAGGACAGGGGAAGAACTGAAGCTTTCTTT
-,TRBV10-2,23,TRBJ2-1,TRBD2,CASSESWARVLAGGQRTSGEQFF,TGCGCCAGCAGTGAGTCTTGGGCGCGGGTACTAGCGGGAGGGCAACGGACATCCGGTGAGCAGTTCTTC
-,TRBV10-1,13,TRBJ2-5,-,CASSLCGGETQTF,TGCGCCAGCAGCTTATGTGGGGGCGAGACCCAGACCTTC
-,TRBV6-1,14,TRBJ2-7,-,CASSELGRSNEQYF,TGTGCCAGCAGTGAATTGGGGCGGTCAAACGAGCAGTACTTC
many,TRBV12-3/TRBV12-4,15,TRBJ2-1,-,CASSLTALPGDEQFF,TGTGCCAGCAGTTTGACAGCCCTCCCCGGCGATGAGCAGTTCTTC
many,TRBV4-1,19,TRBJ2-3,-,CASSITSSLTGDVGDTQYF,TGCGCCAGCAGCATCACGAGCTCGTTGACGGGAGATGTAGGGGATACGCAGTATTTT
-,TRBV7-2,15,TRBJ2-5,TRBD1,CASSYAGTGFETQYF,TGTGCCAGCAGCTATGCCGGGACAGGGTTTGAGACCCAGTACTTC
-,TRBV6-1,13,TRBJ2-1,-,CGRSEGTSDKQFF,TGTGGCCGCAGTGAAGGGACCAGCGATAAGCAGTTCTTC